This TCR beta chain was found in a study of blood T cell repertoires in COVID-19. Study-level background: Sample material is recorded as cDNA or gDNA derived from T cells, B-cell-depleted T cells, or PBMCs.

Participants, about 18 to 100 years old, spanned 25 or so US areas. Clinical history as reported by participants underpinned cohort assignment. The method was immunoSEQ multiplex PCR; TCRdb's version includes in-frame clones alone and lacks a portion of them. The sample yields about 160,000 clones, approximately 82% seen once. The V gene's germline CDR1 is LGHNA and CDR2 YNFKEQ. Trimming at V came to 1 base and at J to 10 bases, leaving 8 bases not matched to a gene. The CDR3 sequence is 16 residues long. The V call is TRBV4-2, the J call TRBJ2-1; 12 bases map to TRBD2. This receptor was taken from a man in his sixties who had recovered from COVID-19. Sequencing used PBMCs or T cells enriched from blood (not recorded which). CDR3 sequence reads: CASSQVSSGGAREQFF. The CDR3 DNA sequence: TGTGCCAGCAGCCAAGTTTCTAGCGGGGGGGCCCGGGAGCAGTTCTTC.